This T cell receptor (beta chain) was found in a study of blood T cell repertoires in COVID-19. Germline CDR1 reads MRHNA; CDR2 reads SNTAGT. The CDR3 covers 15 residues. The V end lost 3 bases, the J end lost 6 bases, and 14 bases lay between the germline ends. The method was immunoSEQ multiplex PCR; TCRdb's version includes in-frame clones alone and lacks a portion of them. In the table there are 200,000 or so clones, around 89% of which are singletons. The TCR comes from a woman aged 18 to 35 in a cohort exposed to, infected with or recovered from COVID-19 (not recorded which). This chain joins TRBV6-4 and TRBJ2-2; D is perhaps TRBD1 (5 bases). Sequences were obtained from PBMCs or T cells enriched from blood (not recorded which). The CDR3 DNA is TGTGCCAGCAGTGAACAGGCTGGTTCGGCCGGGGAGCTGTTTTTT. Translating gives CASSEQAGSAGELFF.